This T cell receptor beta chain emerged from a study of CD8 T cells in Susac syndrome. V was pared by 2 bases and J by 7 bases, with 7 bases of the junction left unmatched. Germline lookup yields CDR1 SGHRS and CDR2 YFSETQ. The length of the CDR3 is 15 residues. Remarks on this clonotype: Its specificity is unknown.

Study-wide results and limits: Clonal expansion was not seen in any Susac syndrome CD4+ T cell repertoire.

The RNA input was 0.5 to 1 ug, and it was reverse transcribed with random hexamers. TCRdb re-derived calls from the immunoSEQ multiplex PCR reads in MiXCR, one entry per CDR3 protein. The repertoire holds about 140,000 distinct CDR3 sequences, with approximately 95% as singletons. TCR beta sequences were obtained from blood CD8+ and CD4+ T cells. Purification of the CD8+ and CD4+ T cells relied on negative isolation, and TEMRA cells underwent FACS enrichment. The receptor's source is a human donor with Susac syndrome. Sequences were obtained from CD4+ T cells from PBMCs. The chain employs TRBV5-1 and TRBJ2-1, with 9 bases fitting TRBD1. The CDR3 bases are TGCGCCAGCAGCTTACCGGGACAGGGTGGTAATGAGCAGTTCTTC. As protein: CASSLPGQGGNEQFF. The variable domain in full, with the rest retrieved from reference TRBV5-1 and TRBJ2-1, is KAGVTQTPRYLIKTRGQQVTLSCSPISGHRSVSWYQQTPGQGLQFLFEYFSETQRNKGNFPGRFSGRQFSNSRSEMNVSTLELGDSALYLCASSLPGQGGNEQFFGPGTRLTVL.